Listed below are T cell receptor beta chains from one sample, sequenced in a study of cytomegalovirus exposure and HLA in healthy donors. TCRdb's copy holds only in-frame clones and misses some; the assay was immunoSEQ multiplex PCR. The table includes 65,000 or so clones, around three quarters detected once. The sample taken for sequencing was PBMCs. Receptor source: a woman aged 40 to 50 in good health and CMV-seropositive. Both conserved end residues are part of each CDR3. The order of the fields is clone size, J gene, D gene, V gene, CDR3 DNA, CDR3 protein. D genes are given only for firm matches. Size values are once, few and many counts, or a class for expanded clones, and some rows have none.

>once|TRBJ2-1|NA|TRBV9
TGTGCCAGCAGCGTAGAAGGAGATGCCTACAATGAGCAGTTCTTC
CASSVEGDAYNEQFF
>NA|TRBJ2-7|NA|TRBV12-5
TGTGCTAGTGGTTTGGTATCCGGGGACGAGCAGTACTTC
CASGLVSGDEQYF
>NA|TRBJ2-5|NA|TRBV27
TGTGCCAGCAGTTTTATCAGGGGAGTATGGGAGACCCAGTACTTC
CASSFIRGVWETQYF
>NA|TRBJ2-7|NA|TRBV12-2
TGTGCAAGTCGCTCTCGTCCGGACACTTTCTCCTACGAGCAGTACTTC
CASRSRPDTFSYEQYF
>few|TRBJ2-5|NA|TRBV6-1
TGTGCCAGCAGTGAAACGCATAAGAAAATAAGGGGCGCGGAGACCCAGTACTTC
CASSETHKKIRGAETQYF
>NA|TRBJ2-3|NA|TRBV18
TGTGCCAGCTCATCATCCCGGGTGGATACGCAGTATTTT
CASSSSRVDTQYF
>NA|TRBJ2-1|TRBD2|TRBV2
TGTGCCAGCAGAGCAAGGACTAGCGTCGATGAGCAGTTCTTC
CASRARTSVDEQFF
>few|TRBJ2-7|NA|TRBV7-9
TGTGCCAGCAGCACCTATTCGGACAGAAACGAGCAGTACTTC
CASSTYSDRNEQYF
>NA|TRBJ1-1|TRBD1|TRBV5-6
TGTGCCAGCAGCTTTTGGGACAGGGACACTGAAGCTTTCTTT
CASSFWDRDTEAFF
>once|TRBJ2-6|NA|TRBV29-1
TGCAGCGTTGAACGGAGCTCTGGGGCCAACGTCCTGACTTTC
CSVERSSGANVLTF
>NA|TRBJ2-5|NA|TRBV21-1
TGTGCCAGCAGCTTTTGGACAGGGGGCCGAAGGTACCAAGAGACCCAGTACTTC
CASSFWTGGRRYQETQYF
>NA|TRBJ1-5|NA|TRBV5-6
TGTGCCAGCAGCCTACAGAGCAATCAGCCCCAGCATTTT
CASSLQSNQPQHF
>NA|TRBJ1-3|NA|TRBV5-1
TGCGCCAGCAGCCCGGACAACAGAAAGGGACCTTGGGGGGACACCATATATTTT
CASSPDNRKGPWGDTIYF
>NA|TRBJ1-2|TRBD1|TRBV4-2
TGTGCCAGCAGCCCCCGGGACAGCAGTTCAGGGAGGTATGGCTACACCTTC
CASSPRDSSSGRYGYTF
>NA|TRBJ2-1|NA|TRBV7-9
TGTGCCAGCAGCTTCACTAGCCCCCCATTCGAGCAGTTCTTC
CASSFTSPPFEQFF
>few|TRBJ2-1|TRBD2|TRBV9
TGTGCCAGCAGCGTAGCCCACGGACTAGCGGGGGGTTTCATTGAGCAGTTCTTC
CASSVAHGLAGGFIEQFF
>NA|TRBJ2-2|NA|TRBV10-3
TGTGCCATCATGAATCCAGAGAACACCGGGGAGCTGTTTTTT
CAIMNPENTGELFF
>once|TRBJ1-4|NA|TRBV27
TGTGCCAGCAGACCTGGGGGGTCCCCAGGAAAACTGTTTTTT
CASRPGGSPGKLFF
>NA|TRBJ2-7|TRBD2|TRBV5-1
TGCGCCAGCAGCTGGGCGGGAGAAGGATACGAGCAGTACTTC
CASSWAGEGYEQYF
>NA|TRBJ1-5|TRBD1|TRBV5-1
TGCGCCAGCAGCTGGACAGGGGATCAGCCCCAGCATTTT
CASSWTGDQPQHF
>NA|TRBJ2-7|TRBD2|TRBV10-1
TGCGCCAGCATGGCACCCGGGGGGGAGCAGTACTTC
CASMAPGGEQYF
>NA|TRBJ2-1|TRBD2|TRBV27
TGTGCCAGCAGTTTAAACGGGGGGGGCCGGAATGAGCAGTTCTTC
CASSLNGGGRNEQFF
>NA|TRBJ2-1|NA|TRBV10-3
TGTGCCATCAGCCAGGACAATGAGCAGTTCTTC
CAISQDNEQFF
>NA|TRBJ2-7|NA|TRBV18
TGTGCCAGCTCACCACCAATCGCAGGGACCTACGAGCAGTACTTC
CASSPPIAGTYEQYF
>NA|TRBJ1-2|TRBD1|TRBV10-3
TGTGCCATCAGTGACCCTGGACAGGGGGTCTATGGCTACACCTTC
CAISDPGQGVYGYTF
>medium-sized|TRBJ2-2|TRBD2|TRBV6-4
TGTGCCAGCAGTGACTCGACTAGCCCCGGGGAGCTGTTTTTT
CASSDSTSPGELFF
>once|TRBJ2-5|NA|TRBV10-2
TGCGCCAGCAGTTCGGAGGGGAAGACCCAGTACTTC
CASSSEGKTQYF
>NA|TRBJ2-1|NA|TRBV29-1
TGCAGCGTCGCCCGGGTTGGGCAGTTCTTC
CSVARVGQFF
>NA|TRBJ1-1|TRBD1|TRBV6-5
TGTGCCAGCAGTTCCTCAGACAGGGTGAACACTGAAGCTTTCTTT
CASSSSDRVNTEAFF
>NA|TRBJ1-5|NA|TRBV4-1
TGCGCCAGCAGCCCGGAGGGCAGGTTCAATCAGCCCCAGCATTTT
CASSPEGRFNQPQHF
>NA|TRBJ2-7|TRBD2|TRBV28
TGTGCCAGCAGTGCGCCAGGGAGGGCCTACGAGCAGTACTTC
CASSAPGRAYEQYF
>NA|TRBJ1-2|NA|TRBV4-3
TGCGCCAGCAGCCAAGAGGGTCCGCGGGGCTACACCTTC
CASSQEGPRGYTF
>NA|TRBJ2-3|NA|TRBV5-4
TGTGCCAGCAGCTGGGACTTCACAGATACGCAGTATTTT
CASSWDFTDTQYF
>NA|TRBJ1-2|NA|TRBV7-8
TGTGCCAGCAGCTTCCGGACCGTCAGGGATGGCTACACCTTC
CASSFRTVRDGYTF
>NA|TRBJ1-5|NA|TRBV19
TGTGCCAGTCGTATATCCGGTCGCCTGAATCAGCCCCAGCATTTT
CASRISGRLNQPQHF
>NA|TRBJ1-3|NA|TRBV9
TGTGCCAGCAGCCGATTGCGGGGGCCAGATGGAAACACCATATATTTT
CASSRLRGPDGNTIYF
>NA|TRBJ1-2|NA|TRBV10-3
TGTGCCATCAGGGAGCCGGGGGGCGGCTATGGCTACACCTTC
CAIREPGGGYGYTF
>NA|TRBJ1-2|NA|TRBV25-1
TGTGCCAGCAGCCCGGACAGTTACCACTATGGCTACACCTTC
CASSPDSYHYGYTF
>NA|TRBJ2-5|TRBD2|TRBV7-7
TGTGCCAGCAGCCCTAGGCGGGGGGCCCGGGAGACCCAGTACTTC
CASSPRRGARETQYF
>NA|TRBJ1-2|TRBD1|TRBV29-1
TGCAGCGTGGGACAGGGGGCCGGCTACACCTTC
CSVGQGAGYTF
>NA|TRBJ2-7|NA|TRBV9
TGTGCCAGCAGCGGAAAGCTTGGGGAGGACCCCTACGAGCAGTACTTC
CASSGKLGEDPYEQYF
>NA|TRBJ2-1|NA|TRBV11-3
TGTGCCAGCAGCTTAGAGACAGGGCAGTTCTTC
CASSLETGQFF
>NA|TRBJ2-2|TRBD2|TRBV12-5
TGTGCTAGTGGCTCGCCCCTAAGGACTAGCGGGAACACCGGGGAGCTGTTTTTT
CASGSPLRTSGNTGELFF
>NA|TRBJ2-7|NA|TRBV7-8
TGTGCCAGCAGCACCCTTCGCGTCGCCTACGAGCAGTACTTC
CASSTLRVAYEQYF
>few|TRBJ2-5|NA|TRBV5-1
TGCGCCAGCACGCGGAGGCATCCCCCGTACCAAGAGACCCAGTACTTC
CASTRRHPPYQETQYF
>few|TRBJ1-2|NA|TRBV9
TGTGCCAGCAGCCCGACAGGACAACAGGGTGGCTACACCTTC
CASSPTGQQGGYTF
>few|TRBJ1-2|TRBD1|TRBV15
TGTGCCACCGGAAAACAGGGGCCCGGCGGCTACACCTTC
CATGKQGPGGYTF
>NA|TRBJ2-6|NA|TRBV6-1
TGTGCCAGCAGTGCCTCCGTAGAGGCTGGGGCCAACGTCCTGACTTTC
CASSASVEAGANVLTF
>few|TRBJ1-2|NA|TRBV11-2
TGTGCCAGCAGCTTAATTCAGGGCGCACGCTATGGCTACACCTTC
CASSLIQGARYGYTF
>once|TRBJ1-2|TRBD1|TRBV6-1
TGTGCCAGCAGTACTCCGGGACAGGAGCACTATGGCTACACCTTC
CASSTPGQEHYGYTF